This entry describes one TCR beta chain. Its antigen is unknown. This entry is derived from a study of metastatic and nonmetastatic thyroid tumors. There were no patients who had received any treatment before thyroid surgery. General study findings and limits: For both blood and tumor, malignant thyroid tumors reportedly showed significantly higher TCR beta diversity than benign nodules did.

The CDR3 spans 13 residues. CDR1 is SGDLS and CDR2 is YYNGEE in the germline V gene. Trimming removed 3 bases at V and 6 bases at J, with 9 bases between. With MiXCR, TCRdb reprocessed the PCR reads. The sample records about 5,800 clones, about 19% being singletons. The chain employs TRBV9 and TRBJ1-4, with D hard to call. The sequencing sample was made of adjacent normal tissue. This TCR came from a female donor with papillary thyroid cancer or a benign thyroid nodule (not recorded which). Some clones in this sample may be carry-over from other donors' samples. The CDR3 reads CASSGAEDEKLFF. The DNA for the CDR3 is TGTGCCAGCAGCGGGGCAGAAGATGAAAAACTGTTTTTT.